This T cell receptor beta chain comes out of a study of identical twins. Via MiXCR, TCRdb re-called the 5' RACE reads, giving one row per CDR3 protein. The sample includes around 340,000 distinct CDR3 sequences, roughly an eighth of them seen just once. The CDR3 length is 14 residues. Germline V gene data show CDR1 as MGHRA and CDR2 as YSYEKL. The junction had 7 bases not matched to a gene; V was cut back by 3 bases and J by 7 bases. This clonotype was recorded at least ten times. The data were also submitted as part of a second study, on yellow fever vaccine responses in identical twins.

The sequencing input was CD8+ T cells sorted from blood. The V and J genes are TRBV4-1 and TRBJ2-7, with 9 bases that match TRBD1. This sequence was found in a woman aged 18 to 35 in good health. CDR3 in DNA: TGCGCCAGCAGCCAGGGGGACAGGGAGGGAGAGCAGTACTTC. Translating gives CASSQGDREGEQYF.